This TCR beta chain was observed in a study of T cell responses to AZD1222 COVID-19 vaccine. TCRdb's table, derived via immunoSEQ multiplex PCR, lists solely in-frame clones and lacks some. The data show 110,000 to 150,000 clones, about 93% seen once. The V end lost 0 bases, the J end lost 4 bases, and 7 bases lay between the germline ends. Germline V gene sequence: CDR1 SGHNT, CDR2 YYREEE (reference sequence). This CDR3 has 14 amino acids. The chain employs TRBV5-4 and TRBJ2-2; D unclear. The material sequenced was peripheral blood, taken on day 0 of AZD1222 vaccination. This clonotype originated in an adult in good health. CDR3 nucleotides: TGTGCCAGCAGCTTGGGCCTACCCACCGGGGAGCTGTTTTTT. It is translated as CASSLGLPTGELFF.